In its sample, the clone carrying this T cell receptor (beta chain) was seen a few times. Its specificity is unknown. These data are taken from a study of cytomegalovirus exposure and HLA in healthy donors. Study overall: Unique TCRs from HLA-typed donors, 65 million to 85 million of them, were held in an early data release. Findings and caveats of the study: An analysis done earlier found most TCR beta V segments productive about 90% or about 30% of the time.

PCR was performed using 60 Vbeta and 13 Jbeta primers. Sequenced by immunoSEQ multiplex PCR; TCRdb stores in-frame clones only, minus some. Here the sample spans about 170,000 clones, around 78% being singletons. There are 12 residues in the CDR3. J gave up 4 bases and V 4 bases, and 3 bases lay outside the gene matches. The germline V gene has CDR1 GTSNPN and CDR2 SVGIG (reference sequence). The chain couples TRBV30 to TRBJ1-2; 7 nucleotides agree with TRBD1. Sample: PBMCs. The receptor's source is a woman in her thirties in good health and CMV-seropositive. CDR3 coding DNA: TGTGCCTGGAAGGGGGCGACCTATGGCTACACCTTC. The encoded protein is CAWKGATYGYTF.